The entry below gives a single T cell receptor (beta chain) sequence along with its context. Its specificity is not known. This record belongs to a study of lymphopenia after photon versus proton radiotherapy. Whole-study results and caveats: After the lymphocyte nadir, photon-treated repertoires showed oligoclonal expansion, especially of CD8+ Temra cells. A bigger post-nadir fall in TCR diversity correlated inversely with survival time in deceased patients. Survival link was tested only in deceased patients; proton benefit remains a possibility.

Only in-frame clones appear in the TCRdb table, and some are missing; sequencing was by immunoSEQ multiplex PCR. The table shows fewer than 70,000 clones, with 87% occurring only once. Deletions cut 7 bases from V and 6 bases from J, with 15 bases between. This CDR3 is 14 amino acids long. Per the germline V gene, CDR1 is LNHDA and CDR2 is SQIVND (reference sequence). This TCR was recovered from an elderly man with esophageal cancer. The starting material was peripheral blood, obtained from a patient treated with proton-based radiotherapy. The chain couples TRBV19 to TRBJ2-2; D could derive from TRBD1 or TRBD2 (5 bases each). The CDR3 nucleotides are TGTGCCAGTACCCCAGGGACCGCCGCCGGGGAGCTGTTTTTT. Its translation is CASTPGTAAGELFF.